This T cell receptor beta chain was obtained from a study of T cells in women clearing cervical HPV infection. Note on this clone: Its antigen is not identified.

Regarding the study as a whole: CIN3+ cases had significantly higher TCR repertoire richness than controls, but evenness did not differ.

All donors had a single incident cervical HPV16 infection, not prevalent. Clones were read by immunoSEQ multiplex PCR, and TCRdb kept only the in-frame ones, dropping some. The table for this sample gives 15,000 to 20,000 clones. The origin of this receptor is a woman aged 18 to 69 with a cervical HPV16 infection that either progressed to CIN3+ or cleared (not recorded which). Sequencing input: blood buffy coat.

The CDR3 bases that were read are TGTGCCAGTAGTCTCCGACTAGCGGGGGGTCCTTACAATGAG. Encoded protein: CASSLRLAGGPYNE. The whole CDR3 sequence is CASSLRLAGGPYNEQFF. The V gene is TRBV19, the J gene TRBJ2-1, with 13 bases identical to TRBD2. Coverage ceases 3 residues before the CDR3 finishes, and the germline J gene fills in the end. J lost 4 bases, V lost 5 bases, and 8 bases had no gene match. CDR3 length: 17 amino acids. CDR1 and CDR2 (germline): LNHDA, SQIVND (reference sequence).